The 3 T cell receptor beta chains presented below share a single source sample, sequenced in a study of T cell responses to AZD1222 COVID-19 vaccine. Sequencing was performed with immunoSEQ multiplex PCR; in TCRdb, only in-frame clones are kept and a portion is missing. This sample has around 150,000 clones, with roughly nine tenths found just once. The sequenced sample was peripheral blood, obtained 28 days after the second AZD1222 dose. These receptors all stem from an adult who received the AZD1222 COVID-19 vaccine.

The J gene is TRBJ1-6, the V gene TRBV27, with D tentatively TRBD1 (5 bases). CDR1 and CDR2 from the germline V gene are MNHEY and SMNVEV (reference sequence). Trimming took 6 bases from V and 7 from J, leaving 10 bases between them. The CDR3 sequence is 13 residues long. CDR3 residues: CASRGRSNSPLHF. The CDR3 DNA reads as TGTGCCAGCAGGGGACGGTCAAATTCACCCCTCCACTTT.

Worth noting for this clone: The sample holds other DNA sequences that translate to the same CDR3. V usage is TRBV12-3 or TRBV12-4 and J usage is TRBJ1-1; D is uncertain. The CDR3 runs to 13 residues. With 1 base removed from V and 1 base from J, the gap between germline ends came to 4 bases. Written as DNA, the CDR3 is TGTGCCAGCAGTTTAGGGGGGAACACTGAAGCTTTCTTT. It is translated as CASSLGGNTEAFF.

The genes are TRBV2 and TRBJ2-1, with a tentative D call TRBD2 (6 bases). With 1 base removed from V and 0 bases from J, the gap between germline ends came to 7 bases. CDR1 and CDR2 (germline): SNHLY, FYNNEI. This CDR3 spans 15 amino acids. The CDR3: CASSEGAGSYNEQFF. CDR3 coding DNA: TGTGCCAGCAGTGAAGGAGCGGGCTCCTACAATGAGCAGTTCTTC.